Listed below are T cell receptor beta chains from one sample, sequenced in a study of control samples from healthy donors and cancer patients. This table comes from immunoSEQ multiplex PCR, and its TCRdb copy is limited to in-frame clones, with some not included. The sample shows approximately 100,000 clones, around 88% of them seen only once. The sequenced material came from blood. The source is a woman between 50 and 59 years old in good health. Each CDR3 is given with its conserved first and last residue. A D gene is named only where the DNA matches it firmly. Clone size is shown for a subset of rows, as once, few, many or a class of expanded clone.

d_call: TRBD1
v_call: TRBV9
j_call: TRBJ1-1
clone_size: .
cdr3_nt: TGTGCCAGCAGCGCGCGGGACAGAAACACTGAAGCTTTCTTT
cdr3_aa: CASSARDRNTEAFF

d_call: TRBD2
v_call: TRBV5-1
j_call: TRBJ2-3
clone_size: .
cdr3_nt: TGCGCCAGCAGCCCTAGCGGGATTTTTTGGAGCACAGATACGCAGTATTTT
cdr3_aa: CASSPSGIFWSTDTQYF

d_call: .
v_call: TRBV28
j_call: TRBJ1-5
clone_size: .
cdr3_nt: TGTGCCAGCAGTTTATGGGGGGGGAATCAGCCCCAGCATTTT
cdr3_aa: CASSLWGGNQPQHF

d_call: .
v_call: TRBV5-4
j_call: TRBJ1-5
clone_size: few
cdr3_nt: TGTGCCAGCAGCTTTCCAAATCAGCCCCAGCATTTT
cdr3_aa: CASSFPNQPQHF

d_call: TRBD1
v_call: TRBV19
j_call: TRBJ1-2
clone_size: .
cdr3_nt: TGTGCCAGTAGACCCTGGGACAGGGGGCTGGAGGACTATGGCTACACCTTC
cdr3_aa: CASRPWDRGLEDYGYTF

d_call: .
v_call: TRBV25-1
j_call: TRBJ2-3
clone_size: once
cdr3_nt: TGTGCCAGCGGGCTACAGGGTCTTTACGATACGCAGTATTTT
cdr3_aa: CASGLQGLYDTQYF

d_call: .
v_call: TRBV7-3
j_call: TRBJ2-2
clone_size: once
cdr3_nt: TGTGCCAGCAGCTTAGGGGTGAACACCGGGGAGCTGTTTTTT
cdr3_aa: CASSLGVNTGELFF

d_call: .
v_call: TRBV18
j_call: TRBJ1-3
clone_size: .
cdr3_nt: TGTGCCAGCTCACCGGGGAGCTCTGGAAACACCATATATTTT
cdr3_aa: CASSPGSSGNTIYF

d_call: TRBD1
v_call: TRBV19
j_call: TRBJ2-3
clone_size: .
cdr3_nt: TGTGCCAGTACAAGACAGGGAGCCACAGATACGCAGTATTTT
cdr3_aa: CASTRQGATDTQYF

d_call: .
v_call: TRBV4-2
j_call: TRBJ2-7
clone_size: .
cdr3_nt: TGTGCCAGCAGCCAAGATCTAGGCGGACAGAGCTCCTACGAGCAGTACTTC
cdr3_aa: CASSQDLGGQSSYEQYF

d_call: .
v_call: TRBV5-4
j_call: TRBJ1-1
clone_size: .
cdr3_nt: TGTGCCAGCAGCTTGGTATATATGAACACTGAAGCTTTCTTT
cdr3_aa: CASSLVYMNTEAFF

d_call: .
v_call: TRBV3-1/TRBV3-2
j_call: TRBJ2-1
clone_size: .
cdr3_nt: TGTGCCAGCAGCCTAGGAGGCGGGGAAGAGCAGTTCTTC
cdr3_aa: CASSLGGGEEQFF

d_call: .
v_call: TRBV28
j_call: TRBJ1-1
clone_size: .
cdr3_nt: TGTGCCAGCAGTTTATCAGGGCCCCCCCGCACTGAAGCTTTCTTT
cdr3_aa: CASSLSGPPRTEAFF

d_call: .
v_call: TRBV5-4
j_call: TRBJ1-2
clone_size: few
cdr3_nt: TGTGCCAGCAGCTTGGCCCGTCGGTTTTTTGGCTACACCTTC
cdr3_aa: CASSLARRFFGYTF

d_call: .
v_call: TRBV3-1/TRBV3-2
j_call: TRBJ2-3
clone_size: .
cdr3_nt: TGTGCCAGCAGCCCCTCCCCATTCGGGAATAGGAGAGATACGCAGTATTTT
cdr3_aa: CASSPSPFGNRRDTQYF

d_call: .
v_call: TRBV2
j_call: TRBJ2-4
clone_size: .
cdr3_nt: TGTGCCAGCAACCAAGGGGCACCTGTAGCCAAAAACATTCAGTACTTC
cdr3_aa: CASNQGAPVAKNIQYF

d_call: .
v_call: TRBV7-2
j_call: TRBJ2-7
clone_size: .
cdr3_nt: TGTGCCAGCAGCTTATTTCCAGAATCTCCCTACGAGCAGTACTTC
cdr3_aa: CASSLFPESPYEQYF

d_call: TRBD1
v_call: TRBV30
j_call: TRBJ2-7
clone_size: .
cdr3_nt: TGTGCCTGGGGGAAGGGGACAGCGAGCTCCTACGAGCAGTACTTC
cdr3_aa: CAWGKGTASSYEQYF

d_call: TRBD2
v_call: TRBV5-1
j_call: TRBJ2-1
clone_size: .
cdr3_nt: TGCGCCAGCACTGCCGGGACTACCCTTATGAATGAGCAGTTCTTC
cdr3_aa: CASTAGTTLMNEQFF

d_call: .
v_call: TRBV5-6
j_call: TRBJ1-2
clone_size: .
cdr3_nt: TGTGCCAGCAGCTTGGGAGCAAACTATGGCTACACCTTC
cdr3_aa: CASSLGANYGYTF

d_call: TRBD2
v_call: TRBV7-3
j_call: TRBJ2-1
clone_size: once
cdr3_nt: TGTGCCAGCAGCTCTCAGTCGGGACTAGCGGCTGAGCAGTTCTTC
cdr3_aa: CASSSQSGLAAEQFF

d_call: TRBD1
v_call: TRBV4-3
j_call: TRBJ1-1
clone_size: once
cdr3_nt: TGCGCCAGCAGCCTAGAACAGGGGGGCGGCACTGAAGCTTTCTTT
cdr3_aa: CASSLEQGGGTEAFF

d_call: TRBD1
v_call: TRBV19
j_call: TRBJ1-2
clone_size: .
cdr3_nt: TGTGCCAGTGGAGACAGGGCTTCCGGCTACACCTTC
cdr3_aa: CASGDRASGYTF

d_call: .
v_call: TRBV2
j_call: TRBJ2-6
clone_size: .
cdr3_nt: TGTGCCAGCGATTCTGGGGCCAACGTCCTGACTTTC
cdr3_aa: CASDSGANVLTF

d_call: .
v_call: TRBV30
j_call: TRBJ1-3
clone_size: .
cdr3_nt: TGTGCCCAGAGGGAGAACTCTGGAAACACCATATATTTT
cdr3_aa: CAQRENSGNTIYF

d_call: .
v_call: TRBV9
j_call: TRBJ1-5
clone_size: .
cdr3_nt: TGTGCCAGCAGCTTCACGGGGGGGGACAATCAGCCCCAGCATTTT
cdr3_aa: CASSFTGGDNQPQHF

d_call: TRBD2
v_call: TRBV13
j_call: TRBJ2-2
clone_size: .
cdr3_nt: TGTGCCAGCAAAGCGGGAGATATGACCGGGGAGCTGTTTTTT
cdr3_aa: CASKAGDMTGELFF

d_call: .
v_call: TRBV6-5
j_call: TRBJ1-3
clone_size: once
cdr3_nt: TGTGCCAGCAGTAAACCACCCGGGGCAGGAAACACCATATATTTT
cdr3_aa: CASSKPPGAGNTIYF

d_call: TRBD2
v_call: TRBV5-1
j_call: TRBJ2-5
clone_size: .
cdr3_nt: TGCGCCAGCAGCTTCACGGGGGGGCAAGAGACCCAGTACTTC
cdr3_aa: CASSFTGGQETQYF

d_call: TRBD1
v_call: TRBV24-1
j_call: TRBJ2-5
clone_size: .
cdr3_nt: TGTGCCACCAGTGACCCTGCCGAGAGGGGGCAGAGAGAGACCCAGTACTTC
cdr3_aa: CATSDPAERGQRETQYF

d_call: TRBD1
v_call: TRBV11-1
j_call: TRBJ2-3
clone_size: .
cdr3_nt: TGTGCCAGCAGCCGTGACAGGGGGCGAGCAGATACGCAGTATTTT
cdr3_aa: CASSRDRGRADTQYF

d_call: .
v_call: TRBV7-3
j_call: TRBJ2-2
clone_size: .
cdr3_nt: TGTGCCAGCAGCGGGACTGCAAACACCGGGGAGCTGTTTTTT
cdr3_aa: CASSGTANTGELFF

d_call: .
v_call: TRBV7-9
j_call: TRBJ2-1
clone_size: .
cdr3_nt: TGTGCCAGCAGCTTAGTGGGAACAGGGCACAATGAGCAGTTCTTC
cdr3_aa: CASSLVGTGHNEQFF

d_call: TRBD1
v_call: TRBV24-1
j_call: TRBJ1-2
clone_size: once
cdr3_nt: TGTGCCACCAGTGATGCACAGGGGGCGGCTAACTATGGCTACACCTTC
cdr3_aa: CATSDAQGAANYGYTF

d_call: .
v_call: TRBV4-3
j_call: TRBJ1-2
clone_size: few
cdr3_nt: TGCGCCAGCAGCCAAGGCGGGCAGTCCTATGGCTACACCTTC
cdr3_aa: CASSQGGQSYGYTF

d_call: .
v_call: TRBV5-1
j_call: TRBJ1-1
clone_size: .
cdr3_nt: TGCGCCAGCAGCGAACTACCCACTGAAGCTTTCTTT
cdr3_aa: CASSELPTEAFF

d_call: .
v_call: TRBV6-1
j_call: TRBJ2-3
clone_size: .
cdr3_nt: TGTGCCAGCAGTGAGTTTCAGAAACCAAGCACAGATACGCAGTATTTT
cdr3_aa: CASSEFQKPSTDTQYF

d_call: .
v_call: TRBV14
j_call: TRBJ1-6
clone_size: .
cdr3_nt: TGTGCCAGCAGCCGTGGGGGGAATTCACCCCTCCACTTT
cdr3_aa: CASSRGGNSPLHF

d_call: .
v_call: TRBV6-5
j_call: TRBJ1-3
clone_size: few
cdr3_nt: TGTGCCAGCAGTTACTCGCCTACAGGTAGAAACACCATATATTTT
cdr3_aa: CASSYSPTGRNTIYF

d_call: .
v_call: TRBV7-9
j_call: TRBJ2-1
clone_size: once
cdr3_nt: TGTGCCAGCAGCTCCCGGGACTCCCTTTGGCAGTTCTTC
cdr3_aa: CASSSRDSLWQFF

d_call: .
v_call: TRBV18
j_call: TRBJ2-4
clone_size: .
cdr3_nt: TGTGCCAGCTCATCTGTAGGGTCGGGAGTTTCCAAAAACATTCAGTACTTC
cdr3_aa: CASSSVGSGVSKNIQYF

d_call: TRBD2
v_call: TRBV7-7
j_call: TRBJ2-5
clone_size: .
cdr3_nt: TGTGCCAGCAGCTACCGACTAGCGGAAGAGACCCAGTACTTC
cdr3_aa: CASSYRLAEETQYF

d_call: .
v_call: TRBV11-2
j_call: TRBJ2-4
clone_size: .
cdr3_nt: TGTGCCAGCAGCTCAAACATTCAGTACTTC
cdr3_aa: CASSSNIQYF

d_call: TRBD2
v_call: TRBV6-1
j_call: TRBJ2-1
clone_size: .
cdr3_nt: TGTGCCAGCAGTGAGCCGGGACTAGGTAATGAGCAGTTCTTC
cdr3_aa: CASSEPGLGNEQFF

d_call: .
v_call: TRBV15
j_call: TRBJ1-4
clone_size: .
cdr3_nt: TGTGCCACCAGCAGGCGTCCTACAGGAGGTAATGAAAAACTGTTTTTT
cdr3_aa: CATSRRPTGGNEKLFF

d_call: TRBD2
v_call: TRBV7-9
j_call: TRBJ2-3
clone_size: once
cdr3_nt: TGTGCCGTTAGCGGGAGGTCAGATACGCAGTATTTT
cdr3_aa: CAVSGRSDTQYF

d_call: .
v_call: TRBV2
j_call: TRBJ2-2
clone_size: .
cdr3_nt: TGTGCCAGCAGTCTAACAGCGAACACCGGGGAGCTGTTTTTT
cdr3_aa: CASSLTANTGELFF

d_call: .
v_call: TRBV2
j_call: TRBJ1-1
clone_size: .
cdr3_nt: TGTGCCAGCCGACAGATTTTCGGCACTGAAGCTTTCTTT
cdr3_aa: CASRQIFGTEAFF

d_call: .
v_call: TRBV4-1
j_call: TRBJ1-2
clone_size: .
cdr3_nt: TGCGCCAGCAGCCAAGAGTGGCAGAACTATGGCTACACCTTC
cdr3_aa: CASSQEWQNYGYTF

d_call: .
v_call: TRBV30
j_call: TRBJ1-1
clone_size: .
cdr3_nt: TGTGCCTGGAGTGTACACCTGGGGGTTGAAGCTTTCTTT
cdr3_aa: CAWSVHLGVEAFF

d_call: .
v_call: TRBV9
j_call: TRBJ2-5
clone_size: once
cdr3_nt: TGTGCCAGCAGCCCAGAGGGTACAGAACAAGAGACCCAGTACTTC
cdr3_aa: CASSPEGTEQETQYF

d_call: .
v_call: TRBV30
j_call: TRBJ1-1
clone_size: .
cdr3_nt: TGTGCCTGGACCTTGGGGTATACTGAAGCTTTCTTT
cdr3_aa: CAWTLGYTEAFF